This record concerns one TCR beta chain sequence. The data are from a study of shared T cell receptors in the human thymus. Unmatched junction bases numbered 6, after V lost 3 bases and J lost 3 bases. Per the germline V gene, CDR1 is SGHTS and CDR2 is YDEGEE. CDR3 size: 15 residues. Sequencing used immunoSEQ multiplex PCR; TCRdb keeps in-frame clones, though not all of them. This sample has 550,000 to 800,000 clones, with roughly 85% found just once. The sample also formed part of further work on human thymus T cells.

V usage is TRBV5-8 and J usage is TRBJ1-3; 7 bases align to TRBD1. This clonotype was sampled from a girl under three years old with a congenital heart defect. Sequencing was done on a sample of thymocytes. The DNA for the CDR3 is TGTGCCAGCAGCTCACCTACAGGGGTTGGAAACACCATATATTTT. Its translation is CASSSPTGVGNTIYF.